Presented here are 24 T cell receptor beta chains from one specimen sequenced in a study of blood T cell repertoires in COVID-19. TCRdb's copy holds only in-frame clones and misses some; the assay was immunoSEQ multiplex PCR. The sample has roughly 280,000 clones, roughly 90% seen once; the top ten hold under 2%. The sample taken for sequencing was peripheral blood. These receptors originate from a man aged 25 to 40 with active or convalescent COVID-19.

V usage is TRBV7-8 and J usage is TRBJ2-7; possibly TRBD2 for D (5 bases). Between the trimmed V and J ends, which lost 5 bases and 2 bases, there was a span of 16 bases. Looked up from germline, CDR1 is SGHVS and CDR2 is FQNEAQ. The CDR3 totals 15 residues. For the CDR3, the DNA is TGTGCCAGCAGCGGCGCCACTGGGAGCGCCTACGAGCAGTACTTC. Protein: CASSGATGSAYEQYF.

In the case of this clone: The sample holds other DNA sequences that translate to the same CDR3. This chain links TRBV6-4 with TRBJ2-3; 7 bases align to TRBD2. The J segment lost 1 base and the V segment lost 2 bases, leaving 0 bases of the junction unmatched. CDR1 is MRHNA and CDR2 is SNTAGT in the germline V gene. The CDR3 is 14 residues long. CDR3: CASSDGGGTDTQYF. CDR3 in DNA: TGTGCCAGCAGTGACGGGGGGGGCACAGATACGCAGTATTTT.

The chain is built from TRBV4-2 and TRBJ2-7; the match to TRBD1 covers 9 bases. CDR3 length equals 14 residues. CDR1 and CDR2 (germline): LGHNA, YNFKEQ. V was pared by 3 bases and J by 6 bases, with 6 bases of the junction left unmatched. Here the CDR3 reads CASSHDRGFGEQYF. Written as DNA, the CDR3 is TGTGCCAGCAGCCACGACAGGGGGTTCGGCGAGCAGTACTTC.

The chain joins TRBV3-1 (or the pseudogene TRBV3-2) to TRBJ1-1; unclear D gene. This CDR3 spans 15 amino acids. Germline V gives CDR1 LGHDT, CDR2 YNNKEL (reference sequence). V was trimmed by 0 bases and J by 1 base, leaving 9 bases between them. The CDR3 coding sequence is TGTGCCAGCAGCCAAGAATCATCAGGGAACACTGAAGCTTTCTTT. As protein: CASSQESSGNTEAFF.

The chain links TRBV2 to TRBJ1-3; 7 bases align to TRBD1. V gave up 7 bases and J gave up 0 bases; unmatched junction bases: 12. The germline V gene has CDR1 SNHLY and CDR2 FYNNEI. The CDR3 length is 17 residues. CDR3 sequence (DNA): TGTGCCAGCATCGTGAATCCGGGACAGCACTCTGGAAACACCATATATTTT. Residues: CASIVNPGQHSGNTIYF. Filled out from reference TRBV2 and TRBJ1-3, the complete variable domain reads EPEVTQTPSHQVTQMGQEVILRCVPISNHLYFYWYRQILGQKVEFLVSFYNNEISEKSEIFDDQFSVERPDGSNFTLKIRSTKLEDSAMYFCASIVNPGQHSGNTIYFGEGSWLTVV.

The chain combines TRBV3-1 (or the pseudogene TRBV3-2) with TRBJ2-2, with D possibly matching TRBD1 (6 bases). Germline V gene sequence: CDR1 LGHDT, CDR2 YNNKEL (reference sequence). V lost 7 bases and J 1 base, leaving 10 bases between the germline ends. The CDR3 is made up of 14 amino acids. In nucleotides, the CDR3 is TGTGCCAGCACCCCGACAGGGAACACCGGGGAGCTGTTTTTT. This gives the protein CASTPTGNTGELFF.

The chain links TRBV27 to TRBJ2-5; TRBD2 agrees at 9 bases. With V trimmed by 3 bases and J by 2 bases, 4 bases remained unmatched. CDR1 and CDR2 from the germline V gene are MNHEY and SMNVEV (reference sequence). The length of the CDR3 is 15 residues. The DNA for the CDR3 is TGTGCCAGCAGTTTCCAAGCGGGGGGACAAGAGACCCAGTACTTC. This sequence encodes CASSFQAGGQETQYF.

The V and J genes are TRBV5-5 and TRBJ2-1; 11 positions match TRBD2. The CDR3 totals 15 residues. J was trimmed by 12 bases and V by 2 bases; bases with no gene match: 10. Germline CDR1 SGHKS, CDR2 YYEKEE (reference sequence). CDR3 DNA: TGTGCCAGCAGCTTCCATAGCGGGGGGGCAGGTGGGCAGTTCTTC. It codes for CASSFHSGGAGGQFF.

The chain is built from TRBV20-1 and TRBJ2-3; TRBD2 matches 8 bases. Germline loops: CDR1 DFQATT, CDR2 SNEGSKA (reference sequence). With 7 bases clipped from V and 3 bases from J, the junction kept 6 bases outside the gene matches. The CDR3 has 13 residues. CDR3 amino acids: CSVSSGATDTQYF. CDR3 sequence (DNA): TGCAGTGTTAGTAGCGGGGCAACAGATACGCAGTATTTT.

The rearrangement uses TRBV2 and TRBJ2-1; TRBD2 matches 9 bases. V was pared by 6 bases and J by 1 base, with 10 bases of the junction left unmatched. In germline, CDR1 is SNHLY, CDR2 FYNNEI. CDR3 size: 17 residues. DNA for the CDR3: TGTGCCAGCAGCTTCGCGGGGGGGCCGGGGTCCTACAATGAGCAGTTCTTC. Translation gives CASSFAGGPGSYNEQFF.

This clone was picked up a small number of times. The V gene is TRBV19, the J gene TRBJ1-5; the D is unclear. In germline, CDR1 is LNHDA, CDR2 SQIVND (reference sequence). This CDR3 is built from 18 residues. Trimming took off 3 bases at V and 0 bases at J, with 18 bases between the two ends. CDR3 nucleotide sequence: TGTGCCAGTAGTATTGAGAGGGATCGGGCTTATAGCAATCAGCCCCAGCATTTT. This sequence encodes CASSIERDRAYSNQPQHF.

The V call is TRBV5-1, the J call TRBJ2-2; 9 bases are a match to TRBD2. The CDR3 is made up of 15 amino acids. Trimming at V came to 4 bases and at J to 7 bases, leaving 8 bases not matched to a gene. CDR1 is SGHRS and CDR2 is YFSETQ in the germline V gene. The CDR3 DNA sequence: TGCGCCAGCAGCGCGGGAGGGGGAAGGCACGGGGAGCTGTTTTTT. This codes for CASSAGGGRHGELFF.

The chain couples TRBV4-3 to TRBJ2-4; 8 bases are a match to TRBD2. Looked up from germline, CDR1 is LGHNA and CDR2 is YSLEER. The CDR3 length is 16 residues. Trimming removed 1 base from V and 1 base from J; junction bases left unmatched: 3. CDR3 amino acids: CASSQAGGAAKNIQYF. The CDR3 coding sequence is TGCGCCAGCAGCCAAGCGGGAGGGGCGGCCAAAAACATTCAGTACTTC.

The V gene is TRBV19, the J gene TRBJ1-2, with 7 bases lining up with TRBD1. CDR1 and CDR2 (germline): LNHDA, SQIVND (reference sequence). This CDR3 spans 17 amino acids. V lost 2 bases and J lost 3; bases outside the gene matches: 12. CDR3 sequence: CASSIFPSTGQDYGYTF. The CDR3 DNA reads TGTGCCAGTAGTATATTCCCTTCGACAGGGCAGGACTATGGCTACACCTTC.

The genes are TRBV27 and TRBJ2-2, with 7 nucleotides matching TRBD1. With 3 bases clipped from V and 4 bases from J, the junction kept 17 bases outside the gene matches. Germline lookup yields CDR1 MNHEY and CDR2 SMNVEV (reference sequence). This CDR3 contains 19 residues. Here the CDR3 DNA reads TGTGCCAGCAGTTTTGTCTCGGACAGGCCCCCCGATGGCACCGGGGAGCTGTTTTTT. Protein sequence: CASSFVSDRPPDGTGELFF.

This sequence joins TRBV2 and TRBJ2-1; D remains unclear. With 3 bases removed from V and 10 bases from J, the gap between germline ends came to 7 bases. CDR1 is SNHLY, CDR2 FYNNEI, per germline. The CDR3 covers 11 residues. CDR3: CASSDVTEQFF. CDR3 in DNA: TGTGCCAGCAGTGACGTGACAGAGCAGTTCTTC.

This clone is a singleton in its sample. This chain joins TRBV27 and TRBJ1-6; 11 bases align to TRBD1. Germline CDR1 and CDR2: MNHEY and SMNVEV (reference sequence). The CDR3 sequence is 20 residues long. V gave up 4 bases and J gave up 7 bases; unmatched junction bases: 18. The CDR3 sequence is CASSSGGWTGGEVSNSPLHF. The CDR3, as DNA: TGTGCCAGCAGTTCGGGCGGATGGACAGGGGGCGAGGTATCGAATTCACCCCTCCACTTT.

This chain connects TRBV6-1 to TRBJ1-1; D unclear. Germline V gene data show CDR1 as MNHNS and CDR2 as SASEGT. The CDR3 is 15 residues long. V lost 2 bases and J 4 bases, leaving 14 bases between the germline ends. CDR3 loop: CASSEMYGEGTEAFF. The DNA for the CDR3 is TGTGCCAGCAGTGAAATGTATGGGGAGGGCACTGAAGCTTTCTTT.

This chain joins TRBV6-5 and TRBJ2-7; 7 positions agree with TRBD1. Germline loops: CDR1 MNHEY, CDR2 SVGAGI. This CDR3 spans 16 amino acids. V shed 2 bases, J shed 3 bases, and the junction held 10 bases outside the gene matches. DNA of the CDR3: TGTGCCAGCAGTTACACCCAATTTGGACAGGACTACGAGCAGTACTTC. Residues: CASSYTQFGQDYEQYF.

This chain uses TRBV5-5 with TRBJ2-7; TRBD1 or TRBD2 may be the D gene (6 bases each). The CDR3 consists of 16 residues. V was cut by 4 bases and J by 3 bases, with 20 bases left in between. From germline, CDR1 is SGHKS and CDR2 YYEKEE (reference sequence). The CDR3 is CASSVGAVAGFYEQYF. The CDR3 nucleotides read TGTGCCAGCAGCGTGGGGGCGGTGGCGGGGTTCTACGAGCAGTACTTC.

In its sample, this clone was seen once. The chain carries TRBV6-2 or TRBV6-3 and TRBJ1-1; D possibly corresponds to TRBD1 (5 bases). Germline assignment: CDR1 MNHEY and CDR2 SVGEGT. Trimming left V 5 bases short and J 4 bases short, with 17 bases between. This CDR3 has 15 residues. The CDR3 nucleotides are TGTGCCAGCAGTACTTACAGGAGGAGGGCCACTGAAGCTTTCTTT. Translation: CASSTYRRRATEAFF.

The J gene is TRBJ2-3, the V gene TRBV7-9; 12 positions match TRBD1. From germline, CDR1 is SEHNR and CDR2 FQNEAQ (reference sequence). J gave up 5 bases and V 2 bases, and 5 bases lay outside the gene matches. The CDR3 sequence is 16 residues long. In nucleotides, the CDR3 is TGTGCCAGCAGCTTACCGGGACAGGGGGCGCGAGATACGCAGTATTTT. Amino acids: CASSLPGQGARDTQYF.

The CDR3 DNA sequence: TGTGCCACCAGGCCAACAGGGAACTATGGCTACACCTTC. Residues: CATRPTGNYGYTF. The rearrangement links TRBV15 to TRBJ1-2; the D gene is possibly TRBD1 (6 bases). V lost 6 bases to trimming and J lost 2 bases, with 10 bases between them. The CDR3 contains 13 residues. Germline V gene sequence: CDR1 LNHNV, CDR2 YYDKDF (reference sequence).

The V call is TRBV7-8, the J call TRBJ1-2; no reliable D call. V dropped 5 bases and J dropped 8 bases, with 12 bases sitting between them. The CDR3 covers 12 residues. CDR1 is SGHVS and CDR2 is FQNEAQ in the germline V gene. In DNA, the CDR3 is TGTGCCAGCAGCGCGGCCCGTGGGGGCTACACCTTC. Translated: CASSAARGGYTF.